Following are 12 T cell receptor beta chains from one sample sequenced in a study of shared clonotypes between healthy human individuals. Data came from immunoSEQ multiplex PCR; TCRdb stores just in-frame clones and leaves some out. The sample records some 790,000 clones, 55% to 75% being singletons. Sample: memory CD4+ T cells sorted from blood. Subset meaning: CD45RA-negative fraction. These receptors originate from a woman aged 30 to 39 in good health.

The CDR3 region has the DNA TGTGCCAGCAGCGCCCTGGGGACGCGGGACAGCCTAATGAACACTGAAGCTTTCTTT. Protein sequence: CASSALGTRDSLMNTEAFF. This chain connects TRBV9 to TRBJ1-1; TRBD1 agrees at 7 bases. Trimming at V came to 3 bases and at J to 0 bases, leaving 17 bases not matched to a gene. The CDR3 has 19 residues. Looked up from germline, CDR1 is SGDLS and CDR2 is YYNGEE.

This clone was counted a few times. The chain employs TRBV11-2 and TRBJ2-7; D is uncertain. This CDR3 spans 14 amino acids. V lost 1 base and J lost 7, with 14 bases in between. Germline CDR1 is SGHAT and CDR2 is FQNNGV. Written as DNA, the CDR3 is TGTGCCAGCAGCTTAGTCTCGTCTGGTCTGGAGCAGTACTTC. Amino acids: CASSLVSSGLEQYF.

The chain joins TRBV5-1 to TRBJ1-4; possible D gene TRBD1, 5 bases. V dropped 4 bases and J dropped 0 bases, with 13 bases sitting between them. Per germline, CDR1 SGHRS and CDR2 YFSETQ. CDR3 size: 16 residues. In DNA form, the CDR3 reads TGCGCCAGCAGCCTGGGCACGGGGGCAACTAATGAAAAACTGTTTTTT. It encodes CASSLGTGATNEKLFF.

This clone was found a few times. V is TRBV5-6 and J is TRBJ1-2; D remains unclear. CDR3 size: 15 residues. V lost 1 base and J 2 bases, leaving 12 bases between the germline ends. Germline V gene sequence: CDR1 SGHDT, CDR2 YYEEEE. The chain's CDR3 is CASSLFGRGNYGYTF. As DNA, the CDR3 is TGTGCCAGCAGCTTGTTTGGGCGGGGAAACTATGGCTACACCTTC.

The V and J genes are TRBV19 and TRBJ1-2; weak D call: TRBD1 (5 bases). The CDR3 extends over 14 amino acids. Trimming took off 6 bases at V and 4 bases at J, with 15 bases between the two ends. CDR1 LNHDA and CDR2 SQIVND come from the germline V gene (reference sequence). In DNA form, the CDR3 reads TGTGCCAGTAGCGCGCAAGGGGTTTCCTATGGCTACACCTTC. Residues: CASSAQGVSYGYTF.

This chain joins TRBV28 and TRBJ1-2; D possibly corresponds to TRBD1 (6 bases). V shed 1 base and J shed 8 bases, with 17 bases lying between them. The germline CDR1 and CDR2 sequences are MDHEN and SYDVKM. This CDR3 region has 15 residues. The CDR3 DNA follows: TGTGCCAGCAGTTTATCGGACAGACCCTCGGGAGGCTACACCTTC. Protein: CASSLSDRPSGGYTF.

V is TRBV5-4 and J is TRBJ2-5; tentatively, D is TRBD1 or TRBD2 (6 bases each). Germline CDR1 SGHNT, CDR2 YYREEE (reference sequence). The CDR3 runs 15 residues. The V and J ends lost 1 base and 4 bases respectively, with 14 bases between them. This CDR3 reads CASSLSGGLVETQYF. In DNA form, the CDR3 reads TGTGCCAGCAGCTTGAGTGGGGGGCTAGTAGAGACCCAGTACTTC.

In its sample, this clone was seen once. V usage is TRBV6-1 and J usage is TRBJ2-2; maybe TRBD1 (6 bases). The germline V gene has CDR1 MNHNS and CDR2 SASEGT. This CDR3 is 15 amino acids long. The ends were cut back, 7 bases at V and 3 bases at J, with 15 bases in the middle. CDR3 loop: CASTANRDHTGELFF. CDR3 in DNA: TGTGCCAGCACCGCTAACAGGGATCACACCGGGGAGCTGTTTTTT.

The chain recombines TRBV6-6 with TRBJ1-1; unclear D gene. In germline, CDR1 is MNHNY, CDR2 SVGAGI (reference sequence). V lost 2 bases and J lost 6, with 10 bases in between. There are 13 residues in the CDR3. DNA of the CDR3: TGTGCCAGCAGTTACCGTCTAACCCCTGAAGCTTTCTTT. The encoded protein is CASSYRLTPEAFF.

In DNA, the CDR3 is TGTGCCAGCAGCTTACAGGGGGCTTTTGCCGGGGAGCTGTTTTTT. Protein product: CASSLQGAFAGELFF. This chain joins TRBV7-9 and TRBJ2-2; TRBD1 matches at 8 bases. This CDR3 has 15 residues. Germline V CDR1 and CDR2: SEHNR, FQNEAQ (reference sequence). Trimming at V came to 2 bases and at J to 6 bases, leaving 5 bases not matched to a gene.

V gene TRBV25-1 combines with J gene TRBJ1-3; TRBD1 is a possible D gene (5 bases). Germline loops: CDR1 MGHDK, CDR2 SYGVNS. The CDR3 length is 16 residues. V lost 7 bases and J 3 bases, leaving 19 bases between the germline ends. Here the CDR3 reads CASNHGAGSGGNTIYF. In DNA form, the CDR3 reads TGTGCCAGCAATCACGGGGCAGGGTCTGGTGGAAACACCATATATTTT. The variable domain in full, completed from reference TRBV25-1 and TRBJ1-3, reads EADIYQTPRYLVIGTGKKITLECSQTMGHDKMYWYQQDPGMELHLIHYSYGVNSTEKGDLSSESTVSRIRTEHFPLTLESARPSHTSQYLCASNHGAGSGGNTIYFGEGSWLTVV.

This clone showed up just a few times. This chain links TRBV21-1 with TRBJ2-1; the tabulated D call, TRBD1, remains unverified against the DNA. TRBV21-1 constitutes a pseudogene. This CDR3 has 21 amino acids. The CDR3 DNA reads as TGTGCCAGCAGCACTAAAGATGCCAGGGGAATAATCGGCGGCTCCTACAATGAGCAGTTCTTC. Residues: CASSTKDARGIIGGSYNEQFF.